This entry describes one T cell receptor (beta chain). V was trimmed by 0 bases and J by 0 bases, leaving 24 bases between them. This CDR3 comprises 21 residues. CDR1 is MGHRA, CDR2 YSYEKL, per germline. The data stem from a study of T cells after yellow fever vaccination. A universal primer site and UMIs were added as TCR cDNA was made by 5'RACE template switching. MiXCR, run by TCRdb on the 5' RACE reads, gives a single entry per CDR3 protein. The data show 75,000 to 100,000 distinct CDR3 sequences, 8.9% seen once. The rearrangement uses TRBV4-1 and TRBJ1-3, with a possible D match to TRBD1 (5 bases). The source material was CD8+ T cells not binding an NS4B(214-222) dextramer, sorted from PBMCs, sampled around 14 days after the first yellow fever vaccination. The receptor was derived from a man aged 18 to 35 who received the YFV17D yellow fever vaccine. In DNA, the CDR3 is TGCGCCAGCAGCCAAGATCGTCCGGGACTAAAGATCAAATCCTCTGGAAACACCATATATTTT. Amino acids: CASSQDRPGLKIKSSGNTIYF.